The T cell receptor (beta chain) under discussion was sequenced for a study of T cells after yellow fever vaccination. V was trimmed by 1 base and J by 0 bases, leaving 17 bases between them. This CDR3 contains 18 residues. Germline V gives CDR1 SGHTA, CDR2 FQGTGA. As for this clonotype: Its antigen is not known.

By 5'RACE template switching, TCR cDNA was produced, with a universal primer site and UMIs added in the process. TCRdb itself ran the 5' RACE reads through MiXCR, one entry per CDR3 protein. Seen here are about 630,000 distinct CDR3 sequences, 12% observed once, and the top ten hold 14% to 15%. General study results and limits: Subsequent booster samples again held most clones from primary vaccination (96% CD4, over 80% CD8). Researchers noted that a small share of clonotypes showed up in both CD4 and CD8 compartments.

Sequenced material: PBMCs, taken on the day of the yellow fever booster vaccination. The chain couples TRBV7-3 to TRBJ2-3, with TRBD1 as a possible D gene (5 bases). The sequence was collected from a man younger than 45 who received the YFV17D yellow fever vaccine. CDR3 loop: CASSLIGRALKSTDTQYF. The CDR3 DNA is TGTGCCAGCAGCTTAATCGGCAGGGCCCTAAAAAGCACAGATACGCAGTATTTT. The variable domain in full, with the rest retrieved from reference TRBV7-3 and TRBJ2-3, is GAGVSQTPSNKVTEKGKYVELRCDPISGHTALYWYRQSLGQGPEFLIYFQGTGAADDSGLPNDRFFAVRPEGSVSTLKIQRTERGDSAVYLCASSLIGRALKSTDTQYFGPGTRLTVL.